This is a list of T cell receptor beta chains from one sample in a study of response to subunit inactivated influenza vaccine. One entry per CDR3 protein results from TCRdb running MiXCR on the RT-PCR reads. The data contain more than 400,000 distinct CDR3 sequences, around 7.7% of them singletons. Sample: PBMCs from blood, taken around 25 months after vaccination. These receptors came from a man aged 50-75 years who received an inactivated influenza vaccine. CDR3s include the opening cysteine and the closing phenylalanine or tryptophan. D genes are given only for firm matches. Expanded clones get a size class; other rows say once, few or many, or leave the size out.

TGCGCCAGCAGTGAGTCGACGTTCAGGGTCCCCTACGAGCAGTACTTC | CASSESTFRVPYEQYF | TRBV10-2 | many | TRBJ2-7 | 16 | NA
TGTGCCAGCAGTGCCCAGCAGGGCTCCTACGAGCAGTACTTC | CASSAQQGSYEQYF | TRBV27 | NA | TRBJ2-7 | 14 | NA
TGTGCCAGCAGCCAAGCTAGGGGGTCCTACGAGCAGTACTTC | CASSQARGSYEQYF | TRBV3-1 | NA | TRBJ2-7 | 14 | NA
TGTGCCAGCAGCCGGGGGGGTTACACCGGGGAGCTGTTTTTT | CASSRGGYTGELFF | TRBV11-2 | NA | TRBJ2-2 | 14 | TRBD2
TGCAGTGCTCCGGGACTAGCGGGAGTAGGGGGCGGGGAGCAGTTCTTC | CSAPGLAGVGGGEQFF | TRBV20-1 | NA | TRBJ2-1 | 16 | TRBD2
TGTGCCAGCAGCGTAGGACTAGCGGGGGCGAATGAGCAGTTCTTC | CASSVGLAGANEQFF | TRBV9 | few | TRBJ2-1 | 15 | TRBD2
TGTGCCACCAGTGCCCCGGACTTGAACGAGCAGTACTTC | CATSAPDLNEQYF | TRBV24-1 | NA | TRBJ2-7 | 13 | NA
TGTGCCAGCAGCAGATGGGGAGTAACTGAAGCTTTCTTT | CASSRWGVTEAFF | TRBV3-1 | many | TRBJ1-1 | 13 | NA
TGTGCCAGCAGCGCGGACAGCTACGAGCAGTACTTC | CASSADSYEQYF | TRBV3-1 | many | TRBJ2-7 | 12 | NA
TGTGCCAGCAGTAAGAACACAGATACGCAGTATTTT | CASSKNTDTQYF | TRBV6-1 | many | TRBJ2-3 | 12 | NA
TGTGCCAGCAGCAGCCCGACACGAGAGTTGGCGTATGGCTACACCTTC | CASSSPTRELAYGYTF | TRBV7-9 | NA | TRBJ1-2 | 16 | NA
TGTGCCAGCAGCTTAGCACTGGGACAGAGTAATGAAAAACTGTTTTTT | CASSLALGQSNEKLFF | TRBV7-9 | few | TRBJ1-4 | 16 | TRBD1
TGCAGTGCTGAGACAGGGACCCACTACGAGCAGTACTTC | CSAETGTHYEQYF | TRBV20-1 | NA | TRBJ2-7 | 13 | TRBD1
TGTGCCAGCAGTTATGACAGCAACTCTGGAAACACCATATATTTT | CASSYDSNSGNTIYF | TRBV6-2/TRBV6-3 | NA | TRBJ1-3 | 15 | NA
TGTGCCAGCAGCCAAGTAGAGCACTCTAATGAAAAACTGTTTTTT | CASSQVEHSNEKLFF | TRBV4-2 | NA | TRBJ1-4 | 15 | NA
TGTGCCAGCAGCCCCATAGGTGGAGCCCAGTACTTC | CASSPIGGAQYF | TRBV7-2 | NA | TRBJ2-5 | 12 | NA
TGTGCCAGCAGCCGTGTACCGGGGACCGGGGAGCTGTTTTTT | CASSRVPGTGELFF | TRBV12-3/TRBV12-4 | few | TRBJ2-2 | 14 | NA
TGCAGCGAAAGGACGGGGGGGGCAGGAGGCTACACCTTC | CSERTGGAGGYTF | TRBV29-1 | NA | TRBJ1-2 | 13 | NA
TGCAGTGCTAGTCGTCGGCAGTTAGCCGGGGAGCTGTTTTTT | CSASRRQLAGELFF | TRBV20-1 | many | TRBJ2-2 | 14 | NA
TGTGCCAGCAGCCAATACACCGCGGCCGGGGAGCTGTTTTTT | CASSQYTAAGELFF | TRBV3-1 | NA | TRBJ2-2 | 14 | NA
TGCAGTGCTAGGGCACGGACAGCCCCATACGAGCAGTACTTC | CSARARTAPYEQYF | TRBV20-1 | many | TRBJ2-7 | 14 | NA
TGTGCCAGCAGCTTCCGACAGGTCACCGGGGAGCTGTTTTTT | CASSFRQVTGELFF | TRBV7-2 | many | TRBJ2-2 | 14 | NA
TGTGCCAGCAGCTTAGCAGGGTTGGATGGAGATACGCAGTATTTT | CASSLAGLDGDTQYF | TRBV7-2 | many | TRBJ2-3 | 15 | NA
TGTGCCAGCAGTGAAGGGGGCAGGGACGGCTACACCTTC | CASSEGGRDGYTF | TRBV6-1 | NA | TRBJ1-2 | 13 | NA
TGCGCCAGCACAATTGGCGGGACAGGTACGACCTACGAGCAGTACTTC | CASTIGGTGTTYEQYF | TRBV5-1 | NA | TRBJ2-7 | 16 | TRBD1
TGTGCCAGCACCGGGCTTCCATTTATTTCCTACGAGCAGTACTTC | CASTGLPFISYEQYF | TRBV6-2/TRBV6-3 | NA | TRBJ2-7 | 15 | NA